This TCR beta chain emerged from a study of T cell repertoires in cytomegalovirus infection. Study background: Indications of both CMV infection and matching HLA type were provided by public TCR beta signatures.

This clonotype was observed many times. Its antigen is unidentified. MiXCR was run by TCRdb on the reads, yielding one entry per CDR3 protein. This sample carries about 330,000 distinct CDR3 sequences, approximately 30% of them seen once, and the ten largest clones take about 14%. The CDR3 consists of 14 residues. In germline, CDR1 is SGDLS, CDR2 YYNGEE. V lost 6 bases to trimming and J lost 2 bases; unmatched junction nucleotides: 6. This material consisted of cultured PBMCs, taken from culture after CMV antigen stimulation. This clonotype was obtained from a human donor in good health (CMV status not recorded). Some clones in this sample may be carry-over from other donors' samples. The J gene is TRBJ1-1, the V gene TRBV9; TRBD1 matches 8 bases. CDR3 residues: CASKVGQGNTEAFF. The CDR3 DNA follows: TGTGCCAGCAAGGTCGGACAGGGAAACACTGAAGCTTTCTTT. Variable domain in full (rest from reference TRBV9 and TRBJ1-1): DSGVTQTPKHLITATGQRVTLRCSPRSGDLSVYWYQQSLDQGLQFLIQYYNGEERAKGNILERFSAQQFPDLHSELNLSSLELGDSALYFCASKVGQGNTEAFFGQGTRLTVV.